The sequence of this T cell receptor beta chain was determined in a study of cytomegalovirus exposure and HLA in healthy donors. General study results and limits: Certain indistinguishable V segments, among them TRBV6-2 and TRBV6-3, were excluded. There was a cluster of highly shared sequence variants that was likely a sequencing artifact.

As concerns this clone: Antigen specificity is unknown.

Researchers ran the PCR with 60 Vbeta and 13 Jbeta primers. Using immunoSEQ multiplex PCR, the repertoire was profiled, and TCRdb retains in-frame clones only, with some absent. This table has roughly 130,000 clones, over 60% appearing once. The CDR3 is 14 amino acids. Trimming left V 2 bases short and J 0 bases short, with 8 bases between. The germline V gene has CDR1 SGHTS and CDR2 YDEGEE. The receptor was derived from a human donor in good health. The J gene is TRBJ1-1, the V gene TRBV5-8, with D uncertain. Material: PBMCs. The CDR3 DNA reads as TGTGCCAGCAGCTTTAATTCTCTGAACACTGAAGCTTTCTTT. Translating it yields CASSFNSLNTEAFF. Full variable domain (outside the CDR3, taken from reference TRBV5-8 and TRBJ1-1): EAGVTQSPTHLIKTRGQQATLRCSPISGHTSVYWYQQALGLGLQFLLWYDEGEERNRGNFPPRFSGRQFPNYSSELNVNALELEDSALYLCASSFNSLNTEAFFGQGTRLTVV.